The present entry profiles one T cell receptor beta chain with its context. The sample holds one count of this clonotype. Its antigen is unknown. This may arise from a read error, as a much more abundant clone is one base away. This entry comes from a study of tumor and adjacent non-tumor tissue in lung cancer (dated by TCRdb to 2016 to 2018). Background on the whole study: By cancer type, the cohort comprised eleven to twelve adenocarcinoma patients, a couple of squamous cell carcinoma patients and 1 small cell lung cancer patient. The roughly 15 enrolled patients, of whom approximately ten were men and 5 were women, were aged roughly 30 to 85 years and were diagnosed with TNM stage I to III disease. In total, sequencing yielded fewer than 150 million productive TCRbeta reads, which works out to an average of about 4.2 million reads per sample. Using bulk TCRbeta repertoires from approximately 15 lung cancer patients, the study set lung tumor tissue side by side with matched distant non-tumor lung tissue. TCRbeta CDR3 sequencing was performed on thirty paired specimens, with one tumor sample and one normal lung sample collected per patient. Paper-wide results and their limitations: With only approximately 15 patients in the cohort, the authors noted that larger samples and more detailed clinical data are needed. Neither the sequencing platform nor unique molecular identifiers are mentioned in the methods. Younger patients had significantly higher TCR diversity, and higher tumor TCR diversity was associated with shorter overall and disease-free survival. TCR diversity (inverse Simpson) was significantly higher in tumor than in normal lung tissue (roughly 430 vs 170, P = 0.0075, Mann-Whitney U test). The top 100 clones accounted for a significantly larger cumulative portion of the repertoire in normal lung than in tumor tissue. Peripheral blood was not sequenced, so blood TCRbeta repertoires in these lung cancer patients were not examined.

RNA was isolated from bulk unsorted tissue, and RNA quality was assessed with a NanoDrop ND-1000 and an Agilent 2100. The donors were newly diagnosed lung cancer patients admitted for thoracic surgery in China from August to November 2014 who had not received prior chemotherapy. The study excluded patients who had received radiotherapy or chemotherapy before or who had another cancer at the same time. Pieces of surgical tissue measuring 1-2 cm3 were kept in RNAlater solution and stored at -80 degrees C until use. Libraries were prepared through multiplex PCR. The reads were generated on an Illumina HiSeq 2500. TCRbeta libraries were built by three rounds of nested PCR using primers (Table S4), following protocols modified from ARM-PCR. Before sequencing, PCR products in the 200-500 bp range were cut out of the gel and cleaned up using the QIAquick gel extraction kit. On the study's bioinformatics: Reads were cleaned with Trimmomatic, merged with FLASH into complete CDR3 sequences, and assigned to V(D)J germline segments with MiTCR. Clonal diversity was computed as the inverse Simpson's index with VDJtools. A read counted as productive if the sequence was in-frame and lacked a premature stop codon. TCRdb's own reprocessing of the public reads used fastp at Q25 and MiXCR and kept productive beta chains. Each CDR3 protein appears once, grouped with its most common genes and DNA. These V and J calls rely on TCRdb rather than the paper's analysis. The sample table shows about 90,000 distinct CDR3 sequences, and more than 60% are seen once. The ten largest clonotypes hold 15% of the sample.

The specimen sequenced was lung tumor tissue. This receptor was identified in a man aged 65 to 79 with non-small cell lung cancer.

The sequence in DNA is TGCGCCAGCAGTGGGACTAGCGGGGACGGAGATACGCAGTATTTT. It is translated as CASSGTSGDGDTQYF. The chain was built from TRBV5-1 and TRBJ2-3; 13 junctional bases match TRBD2. Taken from cysteine to phenylalanine, the CDR3 has 15 residues. The retained sequence is limited to the CDR3, 45 bases, with the frame set at the first base. Here V drops 5 bases and J drops 5 bases, and the junction holds 5 bases not matched to any gene. The germline V gene yields SGHRS for CDR1 and YFSETQ for CDR2.